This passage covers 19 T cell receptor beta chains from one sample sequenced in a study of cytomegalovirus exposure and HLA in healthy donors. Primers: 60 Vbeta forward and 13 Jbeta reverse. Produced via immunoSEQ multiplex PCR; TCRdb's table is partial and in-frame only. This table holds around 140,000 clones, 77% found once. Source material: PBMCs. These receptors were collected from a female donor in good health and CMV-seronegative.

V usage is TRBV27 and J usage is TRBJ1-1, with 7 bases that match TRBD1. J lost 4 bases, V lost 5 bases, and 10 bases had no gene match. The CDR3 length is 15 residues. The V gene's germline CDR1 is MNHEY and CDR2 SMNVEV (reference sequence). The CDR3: CASSPHRGPGTEAFF. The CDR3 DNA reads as TGTGCCAGCAGTCCACACAGGGGCCCTGGCACTGAAGCTTTCTTT.

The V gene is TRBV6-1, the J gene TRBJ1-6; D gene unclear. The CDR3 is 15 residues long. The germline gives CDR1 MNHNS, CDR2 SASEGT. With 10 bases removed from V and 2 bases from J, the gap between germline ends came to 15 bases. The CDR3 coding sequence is TGTGCCACATTCCGGGAGGTGCCCTATAATTCACCCCTCCACTTT. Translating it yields CATFREVPYNSPLHF.

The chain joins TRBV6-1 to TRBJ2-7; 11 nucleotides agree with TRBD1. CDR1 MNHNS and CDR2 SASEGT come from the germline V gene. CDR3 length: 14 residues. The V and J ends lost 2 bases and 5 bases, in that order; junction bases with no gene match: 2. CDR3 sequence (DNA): TGTGCCAGCAGTGAACCGGGACAGGGGGACGAGCAGTACTTC. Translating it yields CASSEPGQGDEQYF.

CDR3 coding DNA: TGTGCCAGCAGCTTTGGGGACAGGGGTTCACCCCTCCACTTT. It specifies CASSFGDRGSPLHF. The chain has TRBV7-2 and TRBJ1-6, with 10 positions matching TRBD1. The ends lost 3 bases at V and 9 bases at J; junction bases unmatched: 2. Germline loops: CDR1 SGHTA, CDR2 FQGNSA. The CDR3 has 14 residues.

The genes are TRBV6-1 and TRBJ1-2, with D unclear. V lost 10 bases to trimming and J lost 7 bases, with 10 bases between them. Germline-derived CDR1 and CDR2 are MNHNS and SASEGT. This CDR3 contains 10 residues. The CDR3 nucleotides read TGTGCCACCAACGCGGGTGGCTACACCTTC. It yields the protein CATNAGGYTF.

CDR3 loop: CASSLSAEAFF. The CDR3 nucleotides read TGTGCCAGCAGCCTGTCAGCTGAAGCTTTCTTT. This chain links TRBV7-9 with TRBJ1-1; D unclear. The V end was cut by 5 bases, the J end by 6 bases, with 7 bases between. The CDR3 is made up of 11 amino acids. CDR1 is SEHNR, CDR2 FQNEAQ, per germline (reference sequence).

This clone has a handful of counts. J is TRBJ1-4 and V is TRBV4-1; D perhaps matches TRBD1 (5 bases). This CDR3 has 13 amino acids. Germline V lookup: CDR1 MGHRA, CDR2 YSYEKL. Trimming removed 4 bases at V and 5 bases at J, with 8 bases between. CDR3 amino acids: CASSLTVNEKLFF. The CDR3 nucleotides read TGCGCCAGCAGCCTGACAGTCAATGAAAAACTGTTTTTT.

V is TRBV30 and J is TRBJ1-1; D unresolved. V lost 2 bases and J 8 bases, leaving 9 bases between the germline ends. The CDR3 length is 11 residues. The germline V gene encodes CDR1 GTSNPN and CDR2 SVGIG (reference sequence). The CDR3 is CAWSTKIEAFF. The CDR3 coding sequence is TGTGCCTGGAGTACAAAAATAGAAGCTTTCTTT.

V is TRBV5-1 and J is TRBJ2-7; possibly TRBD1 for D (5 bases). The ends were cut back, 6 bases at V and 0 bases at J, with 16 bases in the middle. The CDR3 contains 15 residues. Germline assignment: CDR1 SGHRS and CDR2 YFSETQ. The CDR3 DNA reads TGCGCCAGCAAAAATTCCCAGGGCCTCTCCTACGAGCAGTACTTC. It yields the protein CASKNSQGLSYEQYF.

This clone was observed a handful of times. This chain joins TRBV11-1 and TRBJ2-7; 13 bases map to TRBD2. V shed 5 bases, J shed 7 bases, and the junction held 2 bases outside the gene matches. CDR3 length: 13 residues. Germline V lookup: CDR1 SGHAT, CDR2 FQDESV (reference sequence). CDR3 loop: CASSMGLAGEQYF. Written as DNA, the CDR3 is TGTGCCAGCAGCATGGGACTAGCGGGGGAGCAGTACTTC.

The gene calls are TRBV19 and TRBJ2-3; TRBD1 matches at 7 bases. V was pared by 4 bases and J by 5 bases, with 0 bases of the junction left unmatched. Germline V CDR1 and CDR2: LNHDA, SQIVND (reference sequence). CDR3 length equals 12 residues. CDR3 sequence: CASSNRGDTQYF. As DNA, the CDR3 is TGTGCCAGTAGTAACAGGGGAGATACGCAGTATTTT.

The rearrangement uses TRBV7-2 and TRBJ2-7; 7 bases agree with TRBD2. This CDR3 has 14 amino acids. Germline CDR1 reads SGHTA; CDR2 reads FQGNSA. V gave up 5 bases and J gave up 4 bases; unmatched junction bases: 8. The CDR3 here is CASSLLGGEYEQYF. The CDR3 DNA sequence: TGTGCCAGCAGCCTCCTGGGAGGGGAATACGAGCAGTACTTC.

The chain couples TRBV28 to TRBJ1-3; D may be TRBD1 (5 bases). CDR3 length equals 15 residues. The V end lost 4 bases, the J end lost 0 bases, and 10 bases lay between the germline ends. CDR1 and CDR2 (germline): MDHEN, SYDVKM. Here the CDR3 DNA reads TGTGCCAGCAGTTCATCGACAGTCTCTGGAAACACCATATATTTT. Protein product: CASSSSTVSGNTIYF.

The CDR3 DNA sequence: TGTGCCAGCAGCTTGGCAACCATTCCAACAACTGAAGCTTTCTTT. Translated, it gives CASSLATIPTTEAFF. V is TRBV5-8 and J is TRBJ1-1; D ambiguous. V was clipped by 0 bases and J by 5 bases, with 14 bases between them. CDR1 and CDR2 from the germline V gene are SGHTS and YDEGEE. The CDR3 has 15 residues.

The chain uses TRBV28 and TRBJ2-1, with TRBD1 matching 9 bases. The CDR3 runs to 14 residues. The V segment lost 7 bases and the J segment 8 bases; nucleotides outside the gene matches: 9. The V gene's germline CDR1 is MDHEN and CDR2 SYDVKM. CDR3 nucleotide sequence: TGTGCCAGCATCGGGACAGGGACGACCGATGAGCAGTTCTTC. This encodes CASIGTGTTDEQFF.

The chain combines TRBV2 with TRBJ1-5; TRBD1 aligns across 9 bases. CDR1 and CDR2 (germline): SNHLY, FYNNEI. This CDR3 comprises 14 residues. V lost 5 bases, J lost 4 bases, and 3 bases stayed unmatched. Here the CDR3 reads CASSFDRGNQPQHF. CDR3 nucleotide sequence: TGTGCCAGCAGTTTTGACAGGGGGAATCAGCCCCAGCATTTT.

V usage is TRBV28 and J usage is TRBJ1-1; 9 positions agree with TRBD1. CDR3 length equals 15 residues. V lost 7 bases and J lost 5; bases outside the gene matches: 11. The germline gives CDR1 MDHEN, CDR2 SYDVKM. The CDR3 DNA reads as TGTGCCAGCATCCCGACAGGGGGTGGGTGGACTGAAGCTTTCTTT. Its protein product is CASIPTGGGWTEAFF.

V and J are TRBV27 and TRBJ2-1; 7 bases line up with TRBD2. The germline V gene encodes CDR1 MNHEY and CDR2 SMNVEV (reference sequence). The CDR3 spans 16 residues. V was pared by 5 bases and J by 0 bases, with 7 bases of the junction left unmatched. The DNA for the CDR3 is TGTGCCAGCAGTCGCTACCTAGCGGACTCCTACAATGAGCAGTTCTTC. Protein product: CASSRYLADSYNEQFF.

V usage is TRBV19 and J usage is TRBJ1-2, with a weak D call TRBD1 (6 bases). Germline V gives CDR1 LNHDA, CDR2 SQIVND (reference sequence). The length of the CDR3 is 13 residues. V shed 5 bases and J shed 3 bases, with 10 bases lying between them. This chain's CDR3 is CASSRGGDYGYTF. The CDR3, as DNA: TGTGCCAGTAGTCGTGGGGGCGACTATGGCTACACCTTC.